These 23 T cell receptor beta chains were sequenced from one sample in a study of T-cell reconstitution after alpha-beta-depleted transplantation in children. This sample's TCRbeta library carried unique molecular identifier barcodes. TCRdb reprocessed the PCR reads with MiXCR, giving one entry per CDR3 protein. Altogether over 85,000 distinct CDR3 sequences are present, roughly 6% being singletons, with the ten largest covering about 6%. Specimen: PBMCs, mostly from graft donor cells, collected 60 days after TCRalphabeta/CD19-depleted stem cell transplant. All receptors derive from a female patient aged 2-9 years who had a stem cell transplant for Fanconi anemia, so the T cells may come from the graft donor.

This clonotype occurred many times. CDR3 region: CASSELQGTYNEQFF. CDR3 DNA: TGTGCCAGCAGTGAACTACAGGGAACCTACAATGAGCAGTTCTTC. V usage is TRBV12-3 or TRBV12-4 and J usage is TRBJ2-1; weak D call: TRBD1 (6 bases). The V end lost 5 bases, the J end lost 2 bases, and 13 bases lay between the germline ends. The CDR3 length is 15 residues.

The V call is TRBV2, the J call TRBJ2-2; weak D call: TRBD1 (5 bases). The V gene lost 8 bases and the J gene lost 2 bases, with 12 bases spanning the gap. This CDR3 has 14 amino acids. Germline values: CDR1 SNHLY, CDR2 FYNNEI. DNA for the CDR3: TGTGCCAGCTGTTTTCAGGGAAACACCGGGGAGCTGTTTTTT. It translates to CASCFQGNTGELFF.

For this clonotype: A single base separates this from a much larger clone, so it may be a read error. The V call is TRBV20-1, the J call TRBJ1-4; no firm D call. The germline V gene has CDR1 DFQATT and CDR2 SNEGSKA (reference sequence). The CDR3 runs to 16 residues. DNA of the CDR3: TGCAGTGCTAGAGATCGCCGGGGTGCAACTAATGAAAAACTGCTTTTT. This sequence encodes CSARDRRGATNEKLLF.

At least ten counts were recorded for this clonotype. The chain is built from TRBV5-1 and TRBJ2-7; D is perhaps TRBD2 (7 bases). Germline lookup yields CDR1 SGHRS and CDR2 YFSETQ. V was shortened by 4 bases and J by 2 bases, with 19 bases between the two germline ends. The CDR3 is 16 amino acids. Here the CDR3 reads CASSPRGGDVAYEQYF. The DNA of the CDR3 is TGCGCCAGCAGCCCGCGAGGGGGGGACGTGGCCTACGAGCAGTACTTC.

This clonotype has a count of ten or more. In DNA form, the CDR3 reads TGCAGTGTAGTTAAATACAATGAGCAGTTCTTC. Protein: CSVVKYNEQFF. The chain has TRBV20-1 and TRBJ2-1, with D unclear. Trimming removed 7 bases at V and 4 bases at J, with 8 bases between. This CDR3 is built from 11 residues. Per germline, CDR1 DFQATT and CDR2 SNEGSKA (reference sequence).

The V gene is TRBV2, the J gene TRBJ2-2; 10 bases are a match to TRBD2. Looked up from germline, CDR1 is SNHLY and CDR2 is FYNNEI. This CDR3 is built from 14 residues. J was trimmed by 2 bases and V by 6 bases; bases with no gene match: 0. Here the CDR3 reads CASRLAGNTGELFF. CDR3 DNA sequence: TGTGCCAGCAGACTAGCGGGAAACACCGGGGAGCTGTTTTTT. Complete variable domain (other parts from reference TRBV2 and TRBJ2-2): EPEVTQTPSHQVTQMGQEVILRCVPISNHLYFYWYRQILGQKVEFLVSFYNNEISEKSEIFDDQFSVERPDGSNFTLKIRSTKLEDSAMYFCASRLAGNTGELFFGEGSRLTVL.

At least ten counts were recorded for this clonotype. CDR3 bases: TGCAGTGCTAGGGAGATACAGGGCCCGACCGGGGAGCTGTTTTTT. Its protein is CSAREIQGPTGELFF. The chain has TRBV20-1 and TRBJ2-2, with D perhaps TRBD1 (6 bases). Trimming took 3 bases from V and 5 from J, leaving 16 bases between them. The length of the CDR3 is 15 residues. Germline V gene data show CDR1 as DFQATT and CDR2 as SNEGSKA (reference sequence).

At least ten counts were recorded for this clonotype. The V and J genes are TRBV29-1 and TRBJ1-5; D may be TRBD1 (6 bases). CDR1 and CDR2 (germline): SQVTM, ANQGSEA. CDR3 length equals 16 residues. The V end was cut by 4 bases, the J end by 1 base, with 17 bases between. CDR3 protein: CSVVLIGDRSNQPQHF. As DNA, the CDR3 is TGCAGCGTTGTTCTTATCGGAGACAGGAGCAATCAGCCCCAGCATTTT.

This clonotype was seen at least ten times. V gene TRBV7-6 combines with J gene TRBJ2-1; D might be TRBD2 (6 bases). This CDR3 contains 14 residues. Germline V gene lookup returns CDR1 SGHVS and CDR2 FNYEAQ. The V and J ends lost 5 bases and 6 bases respectively, with 14 bases between them. CDR3 nucleotides: TGTGCCAGCAGCCTACTGACTAGGCCCAATGAGCAGTTCTTC. This codes for CASSLLTRPNEQFF.

In its sample, this clonotype was seen many times. The chain links TRBV11-2 to TRBJ2-7; D is perhaps TRBD1 (6 bases). Germline CDR1 is SGHAT and CDR2 is FQNNGV. The V end lost 1 base, the J end lost 7 bases, and 11 bases lay between the germline ends. There are 13 residues in the CDR3. The DNA for the CDR3 is TGTGCCAGCAGCTTAGTTCCGCAGGGGGAGCAGTACTTC. Translated: CASSLVPQGEQYF.

This clonotype was counted at least ten times. The chain has TRBV9 and TRBJ1-1; 7 bases map to TRBD1. This CDR3 contains 18 residues. CDR1 and CDR2 from the germline V gene are SGDLS and YYNGEE. J was trimmed by 0 bases and V by 0 bases; bases with no gene match: 11. The CDR3 DNA reads TGTGCCAGCAGCGTAGCCCCGGGACAGTGGTTCATGAACACTGAAGCTTTCTTT. It yields the protein CASSVAPGQWFMNTEAFF.

This clonotype has ten or more counts. The genes are TRBV6-1 and TRBJ2-3, with 13 bases aligning to TRBD2. CDR3 length equals 16 residues. J lost 1 base, V lost 7 bases, and 5 bases had no gene match. The germline V gene encodes CDR1 MNHNS and CDR2 SASEGT. This chain's CDR3 is CASTIGTSGGTDTQYF. The CDR3 DNA reads TGTGCCAGCACAATAGGGACTAGCGGGGGCACAGATACGCAGTATTTT.

A few counts support this clonotype. The chain is built from TRBV28 and TRBJ2-3, with 8 positions matching TRBD2. The CDR3 contains 16 residues. J was trimmed by 1 base and V by 10 bases; bases with no gene match: 13. Germline-derived CDR1 and CDR2 are MDHEN and SYDVKM. CDR3 sequence (DNA): TGTGCCACCACCCGGGCTAGCGGGTCTCGCACAGATACGCAGTATTTT. Translated, it gives CATTRASGSRTDTQYF.

This clonotype was recorded at least ten times. The chain uses TRBV21-1 and TRBJ2-7; the D segment call TRBD2 is taken from the table without a DNA check. TRBV21-1 is a recognized pseudogene. The CDR3 totals 15 residues. The CDR3 DNA follows: TGTGCCAGCAGCAAAACCCGGACTAGCGGCAGCGAGCAGTACTTC. This codes for CASSKTRTSGSEQYF.

There are many counts of this clonotype. The J gene is TRBJ2-3, the V gene TRBV27; 7 nucleotides agree with TRBD2. V trimming: 6 bases; J trimming: 3 bases; junction bases outside the gene matches: 6. The germline CDR1 and CDR2 sequences are MNHEY and SMNVEV (reference sequence). The CDR3 is 14 residues long. CDR3 nucleotide sequence: TGTGCCAGCAGCCTTAGCGGGTTAACAGATACGCAGTATTTT. This encodes CASSLSGLTDTQYF.

This clonotype has ten or more counts. The chain carries TRBV9 and TRBJ2-2; 8 bases fit TRBD2. The CDR3 covers 15 residues. V lost 2 bases and J lost 6; bases outside the gene matches: 6. Germline assignment: CDR1 SGDLS and CDR2 YYNGEE. CDR3 DNA sequence: TGTGCCAGCAGCGTTTCCGGGGGGGTGGCCGGGGAGCTGTTTTTT. Its protein product is CASSVSGGVAGELFF.

This clonotype was picked up a small number of times. The rearrangement joins TRBV7-3 to TRBJ2-7; 7 positions agree with TRBD2. Germline CDR1 reads SGHTA; CDR2 reads FQGTGA. The CDR3 spans 18 residues. J lost 3 bases, V lost 0 bases, and 14 bases had no gene match. The CDR3 sequence: CASSLTTWFGLADYEQYF. The CDR3 nucleotides read TGTGCCAGCAGCTTAACAACCTGGTTCGGGCTAGCGGACTACGAGCAGTACTTC.

The chain uses TRBV7-3 and TRBJ2-1; D might be TRBD1 (7 bases). Between the trimmed V and J ends, which lost 0 bases and 2 bases, there was a span of 11 bases. The CDR3 loop spans 16 amino acids. The germline gives CDR1 SGHTA, CDR2 FQGTGA. The CDR3 protein is CASSLTGRGAYNEQFF. The CDR3 coding sequence is TGTGCCAGCAGCTTAACAGGCAGGGGGGCCTACAATGAGCAGTTCTTC.

In this sample, this clonotype turned up many times. The chain recombines TRBV29-1 with TRBJ2-7, with TRBD1 matching over 7 bases. The CDR3 extends over 17 amino acids. Germline V CDR1 and CDR2: SQVTM, ANQGSEA. The CDR3 loop is CSDRFGSQRYRGHEQYF. As DNA, the CDR3 is TGCAGTGATCGCTTCGGTTCCCAGAGATACAGGGGCCACGAGCAGTACTTC.

This clonotype appeared a few times. CDR3 nucleotides: TGCAGCGTTAGGGTGCAAGAGACCCAGTACTTC. Residues: CSVRVQETQYF. This sequence joins TRBV29-1 and TRBJ2-5; no definite D call. CDR1 SQVTM and CDR2 ANQGSEA come from the germline V gene. This CDR3 is 11 amino acids long. With 5 bases removed from V and 2 bases from J, the gap between germline ends came to 6 bases.

The rearrangement uses TRBV4-1 and TRBJ2-3; 10 bases fit TRBD2. The ends lost 3 bases at V and 4 bases at J; junction bases unmatched: 22. The CDR3 consists of 21 residues. Germline assignment: CDR1 MGHRA and CDR2 YSYEKL. CDR3 sequence reads: CASSQLHKGGSAGGPSDTQYF. The CDR3 DNA reads as TGCGCCAGCAGCCAGTTACACAAAGGAGGGTCAGCGGGGGGGCCCTCAGATACGCAGTATTTT.

This clonotype was counted many times. This chain uses TRBV7-2 with TRBJ2-7; D is undetermined. With 1 base removed from V and 3 bases from J, the gap between germline ends came to 7 bases. The CDR3 is 13 amino acids. Germline assignment: CDR1 SGHTA and CDR2 FQGNSA. As DNA, the CDR3 is TGTGCCAGCAGCTTAGATCCAGGCTACGAGCAGTACTTC. It specifies CASSLDPGYEQYF.

The CDR3 loop reads CATKKVAGGPGEQYF. CDR3 bases: TGTGCCACCAAGAAGGTAGCGGGAGGGCCGGGCGAGCAGTACTTC. The chain combines TRBV28 with TRBJ2-7, with 11 bases matching TRBD2. Germline CDR1 reads MDHEN; CDR2 reads SYDVKM. The CDR3 is made up of 15 amino acids. V dropped 10 bases and J dropped 6; count of bases not matched to a gene: 14.